The sequence of this T cell receptor (beta chain) was determined in a study of cytomegalovirus exposure and HLA in healthy donors. As regards this clone: The antigen is undetermined.

CDR1 is SGHRS, CDR2 YFSETQ, per germline. The CDR3 sequence is 19 residues long. The junction had 12 bases not matched to a gene; V was cut back by 0 bases and J by 0 bases. General study points: A later analysis showed that HLA-associated TCR beta chains had undergone more clonal expansion than equally common others.

It was with 60 Vbeta and 13 Jbeta primers that the PCR ran. Here immunoSEQ multiplex PCR was the method, and the copy in TCRdb shows in-frame clones only, minus some. Of approximately 190,000 clones listed, more than 65% were seen once; the top ten hold roughly 3.1%. The sequenced sample was PBMCs. The clonotype comes from a middle-aged man in good health and CMV-seropositive. The V gene is TRBV5-1, the J gene TRBJ2-5; TRBD2 matches at 9 bases. CDR3 nucleotides: TGCGCCAGCAGCTTGGCCTCGGTCGTTAGCGGGGGAAACCAAGAGACCCAGTACTTC. It codes for CASSLASVVSGGNQETQYF.